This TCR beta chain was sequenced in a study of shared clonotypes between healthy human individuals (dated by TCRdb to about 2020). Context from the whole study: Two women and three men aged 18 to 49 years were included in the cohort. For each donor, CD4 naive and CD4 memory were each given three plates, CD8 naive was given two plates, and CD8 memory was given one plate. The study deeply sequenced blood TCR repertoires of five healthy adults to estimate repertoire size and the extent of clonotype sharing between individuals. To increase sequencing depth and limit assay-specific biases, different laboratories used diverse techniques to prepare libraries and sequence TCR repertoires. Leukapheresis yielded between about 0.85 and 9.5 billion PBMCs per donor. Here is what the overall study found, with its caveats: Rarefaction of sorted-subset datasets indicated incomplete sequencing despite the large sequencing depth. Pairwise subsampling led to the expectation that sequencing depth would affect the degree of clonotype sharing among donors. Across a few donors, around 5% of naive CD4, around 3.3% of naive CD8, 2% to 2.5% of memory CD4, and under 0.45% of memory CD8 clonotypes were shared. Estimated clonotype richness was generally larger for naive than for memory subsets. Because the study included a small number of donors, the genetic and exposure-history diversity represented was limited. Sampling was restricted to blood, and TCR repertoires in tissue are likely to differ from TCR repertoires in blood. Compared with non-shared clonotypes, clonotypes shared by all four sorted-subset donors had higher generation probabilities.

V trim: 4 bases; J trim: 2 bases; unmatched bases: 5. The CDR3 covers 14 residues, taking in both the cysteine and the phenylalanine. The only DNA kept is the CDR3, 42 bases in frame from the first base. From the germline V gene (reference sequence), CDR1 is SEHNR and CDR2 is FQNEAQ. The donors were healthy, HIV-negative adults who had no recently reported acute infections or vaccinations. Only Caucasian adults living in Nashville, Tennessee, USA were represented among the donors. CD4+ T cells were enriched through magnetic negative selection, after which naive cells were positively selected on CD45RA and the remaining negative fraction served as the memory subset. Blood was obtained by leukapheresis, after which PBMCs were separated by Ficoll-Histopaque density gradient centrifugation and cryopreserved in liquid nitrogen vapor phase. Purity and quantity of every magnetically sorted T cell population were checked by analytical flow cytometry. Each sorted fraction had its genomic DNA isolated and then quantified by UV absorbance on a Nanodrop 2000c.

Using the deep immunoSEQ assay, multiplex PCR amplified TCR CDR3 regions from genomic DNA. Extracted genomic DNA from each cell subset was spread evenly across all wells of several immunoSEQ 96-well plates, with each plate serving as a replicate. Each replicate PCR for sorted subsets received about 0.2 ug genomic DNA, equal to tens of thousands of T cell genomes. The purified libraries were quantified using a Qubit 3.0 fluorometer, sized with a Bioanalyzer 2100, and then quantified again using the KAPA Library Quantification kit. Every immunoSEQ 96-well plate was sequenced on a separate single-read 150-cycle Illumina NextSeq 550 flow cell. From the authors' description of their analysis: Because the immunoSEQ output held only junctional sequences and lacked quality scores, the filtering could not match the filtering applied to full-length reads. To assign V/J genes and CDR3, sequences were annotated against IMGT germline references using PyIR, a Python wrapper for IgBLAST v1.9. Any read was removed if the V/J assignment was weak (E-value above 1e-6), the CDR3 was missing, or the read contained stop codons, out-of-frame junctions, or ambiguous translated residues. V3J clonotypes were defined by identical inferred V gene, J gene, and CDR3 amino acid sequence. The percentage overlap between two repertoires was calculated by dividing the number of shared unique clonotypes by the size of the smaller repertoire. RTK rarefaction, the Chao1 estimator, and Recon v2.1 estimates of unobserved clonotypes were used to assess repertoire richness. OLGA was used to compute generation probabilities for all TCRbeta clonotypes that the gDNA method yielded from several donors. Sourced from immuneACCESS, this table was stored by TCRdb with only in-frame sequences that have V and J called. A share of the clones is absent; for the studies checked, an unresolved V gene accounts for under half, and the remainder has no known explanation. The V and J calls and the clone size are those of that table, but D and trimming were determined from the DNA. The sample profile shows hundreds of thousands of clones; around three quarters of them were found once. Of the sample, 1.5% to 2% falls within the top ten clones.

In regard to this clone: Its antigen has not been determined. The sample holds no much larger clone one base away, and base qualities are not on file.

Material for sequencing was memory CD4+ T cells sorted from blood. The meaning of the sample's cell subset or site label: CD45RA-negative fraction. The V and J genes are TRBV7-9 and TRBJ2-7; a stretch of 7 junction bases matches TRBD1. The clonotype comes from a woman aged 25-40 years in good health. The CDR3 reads CASSSTGATYEQYF. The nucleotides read TGTGCCAGCAGCTCCACAGGGGCTACCTACGAGCAGTACTTC.